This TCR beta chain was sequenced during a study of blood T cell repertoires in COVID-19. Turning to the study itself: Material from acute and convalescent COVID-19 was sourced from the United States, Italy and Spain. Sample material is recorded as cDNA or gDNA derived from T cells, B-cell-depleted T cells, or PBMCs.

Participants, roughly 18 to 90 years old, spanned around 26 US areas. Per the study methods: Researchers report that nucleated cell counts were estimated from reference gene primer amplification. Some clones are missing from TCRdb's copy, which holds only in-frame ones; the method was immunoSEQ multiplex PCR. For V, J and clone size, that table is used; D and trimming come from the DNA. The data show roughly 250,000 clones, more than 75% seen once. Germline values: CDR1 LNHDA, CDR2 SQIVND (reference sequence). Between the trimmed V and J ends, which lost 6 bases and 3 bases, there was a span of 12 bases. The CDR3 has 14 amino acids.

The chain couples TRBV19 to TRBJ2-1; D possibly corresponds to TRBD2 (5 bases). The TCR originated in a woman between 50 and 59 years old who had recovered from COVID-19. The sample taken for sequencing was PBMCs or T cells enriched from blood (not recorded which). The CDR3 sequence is CASRNRENYNEQFF. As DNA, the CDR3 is TGTGCCAGTAGAAACCGGGAAAACTACAATGAGCAGTTCTTC.